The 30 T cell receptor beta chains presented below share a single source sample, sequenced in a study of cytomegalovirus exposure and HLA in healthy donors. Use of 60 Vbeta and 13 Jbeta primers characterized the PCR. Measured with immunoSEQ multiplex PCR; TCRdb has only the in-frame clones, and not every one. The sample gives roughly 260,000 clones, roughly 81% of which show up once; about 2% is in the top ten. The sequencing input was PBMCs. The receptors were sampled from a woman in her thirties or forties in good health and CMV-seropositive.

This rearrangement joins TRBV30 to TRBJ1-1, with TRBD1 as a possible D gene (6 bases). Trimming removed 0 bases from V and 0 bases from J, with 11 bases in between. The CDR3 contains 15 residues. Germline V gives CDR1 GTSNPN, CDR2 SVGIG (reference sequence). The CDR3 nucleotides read TGTGCCTGGAGTGTACGTACAGGGTTGAACACTGAAGCTTTCTTT. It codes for CAWSVRTGLNTEAFF.

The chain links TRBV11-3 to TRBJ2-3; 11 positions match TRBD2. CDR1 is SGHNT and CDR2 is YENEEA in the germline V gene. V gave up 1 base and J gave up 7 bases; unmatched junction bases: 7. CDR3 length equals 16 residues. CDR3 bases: TGTGCCAGCAGCTTAGGCCTAGCGGGAGGCATACATACGCAGTATTTT. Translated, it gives CASSLGLAGGIHTQYF.

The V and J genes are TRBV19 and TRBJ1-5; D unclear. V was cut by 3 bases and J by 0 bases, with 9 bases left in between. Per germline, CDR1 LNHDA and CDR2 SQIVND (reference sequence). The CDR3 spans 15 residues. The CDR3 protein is CASSIDQVSNQPQHF. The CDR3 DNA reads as TGTGCCAGTAGTATTGATCAGGTTAGCAATCAGCCCCAGCATTTT.

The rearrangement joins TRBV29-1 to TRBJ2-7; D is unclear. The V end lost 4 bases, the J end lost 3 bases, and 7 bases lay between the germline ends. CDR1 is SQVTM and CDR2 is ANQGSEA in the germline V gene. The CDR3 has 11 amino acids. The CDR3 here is CSVGAGYEQYF. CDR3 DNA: TGCAGCGTTGGCGCCGGCTACGAGCAGTACTTC.

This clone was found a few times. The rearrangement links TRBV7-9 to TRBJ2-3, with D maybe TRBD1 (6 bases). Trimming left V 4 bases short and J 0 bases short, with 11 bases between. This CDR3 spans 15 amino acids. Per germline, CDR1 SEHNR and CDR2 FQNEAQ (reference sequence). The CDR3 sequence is CASSSDSPSTDTQYF. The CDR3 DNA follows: TGTGCCAGCAGCTCGGACAGCCCTAGCACAGATACGCAGTATTTT.

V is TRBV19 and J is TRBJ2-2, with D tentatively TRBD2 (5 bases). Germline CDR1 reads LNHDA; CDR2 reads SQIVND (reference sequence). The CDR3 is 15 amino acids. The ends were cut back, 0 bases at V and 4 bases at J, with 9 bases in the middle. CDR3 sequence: CASSIDLGVTGELFF. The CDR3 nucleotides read TGTGCCAGTAGTATAGATCTCGGGGTCACCGGGGAGCTGTTTTTT.

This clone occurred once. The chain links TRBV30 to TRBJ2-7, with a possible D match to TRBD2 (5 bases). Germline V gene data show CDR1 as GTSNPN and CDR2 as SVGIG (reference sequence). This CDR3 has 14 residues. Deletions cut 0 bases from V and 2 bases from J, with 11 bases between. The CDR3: CAWSVGGGAYEQYF. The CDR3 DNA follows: TGTGCCTGGAGTGTAGGTGGAGGCGCCTACGAGCAGTACTTC.

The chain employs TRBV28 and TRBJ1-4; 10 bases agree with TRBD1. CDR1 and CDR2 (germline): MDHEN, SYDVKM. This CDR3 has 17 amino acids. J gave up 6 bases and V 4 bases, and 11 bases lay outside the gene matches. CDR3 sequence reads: CASSSTGQGYKDEKLFF. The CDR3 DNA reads TGTGCCAGCAGTTCTACGGGACAGGGGTACAAAGATGAAAAACTGTTTTTT.

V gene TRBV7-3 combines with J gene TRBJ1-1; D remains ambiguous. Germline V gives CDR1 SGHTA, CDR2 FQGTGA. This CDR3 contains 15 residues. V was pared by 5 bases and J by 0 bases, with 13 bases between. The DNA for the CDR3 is TGTGCCAGCAGCCCCGGCGCAGGTATGAACACTGAAGCTTTCTTT. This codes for CASSPGAGMNTEAFF.

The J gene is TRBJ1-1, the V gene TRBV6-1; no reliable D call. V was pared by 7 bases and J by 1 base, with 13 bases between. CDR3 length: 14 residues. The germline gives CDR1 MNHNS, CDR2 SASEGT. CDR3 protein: CASTLRGGNTEAFF. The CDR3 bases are TGTGCCAGCACCCTACGGGGTGGGAACACTGAAGCTTTCTTT.

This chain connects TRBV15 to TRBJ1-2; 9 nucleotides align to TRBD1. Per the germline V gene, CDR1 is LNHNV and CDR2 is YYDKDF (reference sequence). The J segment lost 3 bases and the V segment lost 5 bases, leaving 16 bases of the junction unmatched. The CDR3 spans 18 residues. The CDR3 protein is CATSPTLGQGPPYYGYTF. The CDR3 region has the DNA TGTGCCACCAGCCCGACGCTGGGACAGGGCCCTCCGTACTATGGCTACACCTTC.

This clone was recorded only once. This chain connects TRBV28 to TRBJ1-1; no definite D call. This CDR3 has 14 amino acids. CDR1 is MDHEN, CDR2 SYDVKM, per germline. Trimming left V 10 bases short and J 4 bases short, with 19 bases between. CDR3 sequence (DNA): TGTGCCACCACATTCGCGGTATCTGGCACTGAAGCTTTCTTT. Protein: CATTFAVSGTEAFF.

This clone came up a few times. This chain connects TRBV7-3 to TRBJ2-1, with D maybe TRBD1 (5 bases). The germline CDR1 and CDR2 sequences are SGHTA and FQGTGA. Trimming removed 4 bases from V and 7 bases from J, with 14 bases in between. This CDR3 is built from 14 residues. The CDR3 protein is CASSSSPDINEQFF. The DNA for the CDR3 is TGTGCCAGCAGCTCATCCCCGGACATAAATGAGCAGTTCTTC.

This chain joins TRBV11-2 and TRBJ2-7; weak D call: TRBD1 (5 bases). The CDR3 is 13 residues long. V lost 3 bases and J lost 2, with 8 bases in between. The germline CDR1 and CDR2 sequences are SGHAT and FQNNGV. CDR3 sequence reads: CASSFWTPYEQYF. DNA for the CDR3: TGTGCCAGCAGCTTTTGGACACCCTACGAGCAGTACTTC.

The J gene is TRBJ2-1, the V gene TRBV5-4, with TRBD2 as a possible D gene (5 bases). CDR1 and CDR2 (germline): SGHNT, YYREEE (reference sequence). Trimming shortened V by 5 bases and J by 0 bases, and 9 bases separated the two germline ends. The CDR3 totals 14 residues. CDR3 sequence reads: CASSYGNSYNEQFF. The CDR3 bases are TGTGCCAGCAGTTACGGGAACTCCTACAATGAGCAGTTCTTC.

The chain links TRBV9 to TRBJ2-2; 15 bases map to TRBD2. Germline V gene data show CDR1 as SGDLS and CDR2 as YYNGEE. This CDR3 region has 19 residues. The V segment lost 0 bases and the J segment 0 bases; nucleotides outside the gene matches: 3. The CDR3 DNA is TGTGCCAGCAGCGTAGTTGGACTAGCGGGAGGGTCGAACACCGGGGAGCTGTTTTTT. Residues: CASSVVGLAGGSNTGELFF.

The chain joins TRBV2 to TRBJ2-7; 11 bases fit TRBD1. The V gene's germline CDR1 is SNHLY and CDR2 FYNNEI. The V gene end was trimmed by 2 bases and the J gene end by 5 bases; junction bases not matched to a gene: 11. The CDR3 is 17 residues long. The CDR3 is CASSETYLRDRGNEQYF. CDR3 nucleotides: TGTGCCAGCAGTGAAACCTATCTCCGGGACAGGGGGAACGAGCAGTACTTC.

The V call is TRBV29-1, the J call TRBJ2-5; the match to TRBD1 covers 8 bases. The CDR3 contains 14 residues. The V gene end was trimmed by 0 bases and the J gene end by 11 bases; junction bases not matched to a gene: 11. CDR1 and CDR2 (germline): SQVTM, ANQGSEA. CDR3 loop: CSVEDDQGAGEQYF. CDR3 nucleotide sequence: TGCAGCGTTGAAGATGACCAGGGGGCCGGTGAGCAGTACTTC.

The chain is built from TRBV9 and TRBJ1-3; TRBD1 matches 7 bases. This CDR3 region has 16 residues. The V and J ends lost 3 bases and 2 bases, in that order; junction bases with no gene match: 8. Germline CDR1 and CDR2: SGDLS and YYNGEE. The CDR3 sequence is CASSGGDSLTGNTIYF. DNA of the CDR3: TGTGCCAGCAGCGGCGGGGACAGCCTAACTGGAAACACCATATATTTT.

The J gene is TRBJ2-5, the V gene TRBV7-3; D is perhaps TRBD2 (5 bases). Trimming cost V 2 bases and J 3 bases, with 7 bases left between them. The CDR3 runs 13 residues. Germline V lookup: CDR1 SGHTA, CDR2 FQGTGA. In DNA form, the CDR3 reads TGTGCCAGCAGCTTAGCGCGGGAAGAGACCCAGTACTTC. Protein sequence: CASSLAREETQYF.

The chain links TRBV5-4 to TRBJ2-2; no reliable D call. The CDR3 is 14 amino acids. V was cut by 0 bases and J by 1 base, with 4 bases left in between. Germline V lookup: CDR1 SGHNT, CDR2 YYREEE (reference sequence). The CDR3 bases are TGTGCCAGCAGCTTGGGTCAGAACACCGGGGAGCTGTTTTTT. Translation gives CASSLGQNTGELFF.

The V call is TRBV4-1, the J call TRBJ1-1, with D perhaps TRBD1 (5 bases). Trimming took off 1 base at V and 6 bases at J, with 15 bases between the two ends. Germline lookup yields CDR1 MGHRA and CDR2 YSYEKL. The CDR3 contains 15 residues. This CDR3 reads CASSQAGGLDAEAFF. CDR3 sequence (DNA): TGCGCCAGCAGCCAAGCGGGGGGACTGGATGCTGAAGCTTTCTTT.

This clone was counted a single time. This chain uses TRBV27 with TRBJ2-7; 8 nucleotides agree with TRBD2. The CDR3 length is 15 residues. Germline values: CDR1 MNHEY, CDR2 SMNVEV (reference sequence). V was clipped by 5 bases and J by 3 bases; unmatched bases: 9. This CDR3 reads CASSAGLAPGYEQYF. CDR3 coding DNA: TGTGCCAGCAGTGCTGGACTAGCTCCCGGCTACGAGCAGTACTTC.

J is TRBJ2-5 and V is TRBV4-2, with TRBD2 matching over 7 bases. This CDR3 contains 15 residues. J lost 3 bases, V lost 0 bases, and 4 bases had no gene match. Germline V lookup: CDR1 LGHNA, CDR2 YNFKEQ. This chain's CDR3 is CASSQDAGREETQYF. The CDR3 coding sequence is TGTGCCAGCAGCCAAGATGCGGGGAGGGAAGAGACCCAGTACTTC.

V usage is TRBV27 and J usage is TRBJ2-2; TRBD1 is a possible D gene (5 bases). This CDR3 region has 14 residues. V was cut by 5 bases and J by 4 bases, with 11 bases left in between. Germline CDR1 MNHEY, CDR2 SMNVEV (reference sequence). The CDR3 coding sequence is TGTGCCAGCAGTACCTTACAGGCCACCGGGGAGCTGTTTTTT. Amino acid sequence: CASSTLQATGELFF.

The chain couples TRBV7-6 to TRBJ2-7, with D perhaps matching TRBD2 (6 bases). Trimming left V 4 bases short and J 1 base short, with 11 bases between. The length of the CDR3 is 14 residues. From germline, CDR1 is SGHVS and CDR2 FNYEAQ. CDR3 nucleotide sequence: TGTGCCAGCAGCTCCCTTAGCGGTTCCTACGAGCAGTACTTC. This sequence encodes CASSSLSGSYEQYF.

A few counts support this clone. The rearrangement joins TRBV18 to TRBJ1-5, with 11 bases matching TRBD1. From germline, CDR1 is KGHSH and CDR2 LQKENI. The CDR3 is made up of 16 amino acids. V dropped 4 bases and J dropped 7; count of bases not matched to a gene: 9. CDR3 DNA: TGTGCCAGCTCACTGTTCGGACAGGGGGCTTACCAGCCCCAGCATTTT. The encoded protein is CASSLFGQGAYQPQHF. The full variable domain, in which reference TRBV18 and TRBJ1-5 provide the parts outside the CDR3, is NAGVMQNPRHLVRRRGQEARLRCSPMKGHSHVYWYRQLPEEGLKFMVYLQKENIIDESGMPKERFSAEFPKEGPSILRIQQVVRGDSAAYFCASSLFGQGAYQPQHFGDGTRLSIL.

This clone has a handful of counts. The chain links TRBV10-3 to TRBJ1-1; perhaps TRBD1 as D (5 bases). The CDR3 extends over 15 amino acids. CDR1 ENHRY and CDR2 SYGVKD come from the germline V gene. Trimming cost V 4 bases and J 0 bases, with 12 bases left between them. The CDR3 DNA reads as TGTGCCATCAGTGGGGTCGGGGGAATGAACACTGAAGCTTTCTTT. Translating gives CAISGVGGMNTEAFF.

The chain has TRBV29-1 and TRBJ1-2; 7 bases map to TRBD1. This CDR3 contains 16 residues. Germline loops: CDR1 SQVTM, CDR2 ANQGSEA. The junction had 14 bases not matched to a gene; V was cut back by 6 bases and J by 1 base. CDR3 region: CSVPAFTGVRNYGYTF. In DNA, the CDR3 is TGCAGCGTCCCAGCTTTTACAGGGGTTCGTAACTATGGCTACACCTTC. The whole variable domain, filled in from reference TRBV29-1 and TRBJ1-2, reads SAVISQKPSRDICQRGTSLTIQCQVDSQVTMMFWYRQQPGQSLTLIATANQGSEATYESGFVIDKFPISRPNLTFSTLTVSNMSPEDSSIYLCSVPAFTGVRNYGYTFGSGTRLTVV.

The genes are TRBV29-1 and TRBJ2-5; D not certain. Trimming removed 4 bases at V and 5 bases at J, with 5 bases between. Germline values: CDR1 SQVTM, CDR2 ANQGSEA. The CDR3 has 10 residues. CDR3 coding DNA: TGCAGCGTTGTCCGGGAGACCCAGTACTTC. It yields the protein CSVVRETQYF.